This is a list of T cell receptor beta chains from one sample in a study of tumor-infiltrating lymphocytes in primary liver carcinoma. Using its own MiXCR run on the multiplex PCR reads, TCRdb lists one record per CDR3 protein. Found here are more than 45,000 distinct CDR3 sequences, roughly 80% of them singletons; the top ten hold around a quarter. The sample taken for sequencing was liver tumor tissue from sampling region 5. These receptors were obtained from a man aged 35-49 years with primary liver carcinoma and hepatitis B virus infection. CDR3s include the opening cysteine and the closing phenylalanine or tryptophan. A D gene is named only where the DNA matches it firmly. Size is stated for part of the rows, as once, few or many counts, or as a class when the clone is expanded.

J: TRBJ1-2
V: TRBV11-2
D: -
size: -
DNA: TGTGCCAGCAGCCCAATACAGGGATCGGGCTATGGCTACACCTTC
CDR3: CASSPIQGSGYGYTF

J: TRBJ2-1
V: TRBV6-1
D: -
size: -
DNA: TGTGCCAGCCTCCAACAGGGTTACAATGAGCGGTTCTTC
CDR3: CASLQQGYNERFF

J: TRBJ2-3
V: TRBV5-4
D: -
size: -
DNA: TGTGCCAGCAGCTTGGCCAGTAGCGACACAGATACGCAGTATTTT
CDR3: CASSLASSDTDTQYF

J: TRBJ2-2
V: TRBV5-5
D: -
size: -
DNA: TGTGCCAGCAGCGTTAACCTAAACACCGGGGAGCCGTTTTTT
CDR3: CASSVNLNTGEPFF

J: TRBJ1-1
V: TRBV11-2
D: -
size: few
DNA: TGTGCCAGCAGCCCCCTCTGGTCTAACACTGAAGCTTTCTTT
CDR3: CASSPLWSNTEAFF

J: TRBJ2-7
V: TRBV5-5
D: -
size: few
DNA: TGTGCCAGCAGCCCCCGTGACTCCCCGGATTGCTACGAGCAGTACTTC
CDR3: CASSPRDSPDCYEQYF

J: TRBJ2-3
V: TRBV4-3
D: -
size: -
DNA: TGCGCCAGCAGCCGCCGACAAGGGGGGAGAGATACGCAGTATTTT
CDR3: CASSRRQGGRDTQYF

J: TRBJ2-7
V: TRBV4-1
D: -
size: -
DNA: TGCGCCGACAGCCAATCAAAGCAGATCTACGAGCAGTACTTC
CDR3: CADSQSKQIYEQYF

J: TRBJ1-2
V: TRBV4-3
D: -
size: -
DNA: TGCGTCATCAGCCAAGGGACGCGCCGGGGCTACACCTTC
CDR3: CVISQGTRRGYTF

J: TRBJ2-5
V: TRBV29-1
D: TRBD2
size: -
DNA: TGCACCGTTTCCTTACTAGCGGGAAGGGGAGGGACCCAATACTTC
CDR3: CTVSLLAGRGGTQYF

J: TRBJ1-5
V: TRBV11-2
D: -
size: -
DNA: TGTGCCAGAAGCCTAAAAGGGGGGCTGACGAATCAGTCCCAGCATTTT
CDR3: CARSLKGGLTNQSQHF

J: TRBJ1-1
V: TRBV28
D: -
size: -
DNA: TGTACCTCTAAGGGACCCACTGAAGCTTTCTTT
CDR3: CTSKGPTEAFF

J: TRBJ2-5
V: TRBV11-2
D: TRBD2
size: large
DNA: TGTGCCAGCAGCTTAGGGGCTAGCGGACAAGAGACCCAGTACTTC
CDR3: CASSLGASGQETQYF

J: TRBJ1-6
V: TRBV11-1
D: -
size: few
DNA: TGTGCCCGCAGCCGGACACTGGTTTCACCTCTTCACTTT
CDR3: CARSRTLVSPLHF

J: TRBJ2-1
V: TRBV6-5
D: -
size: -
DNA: TGTGCCAGCGGGAGCGTGGGCGAACAGTTCTTC
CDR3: CASGSVGEQFF

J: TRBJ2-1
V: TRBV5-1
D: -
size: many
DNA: TGCGCCAGCAGCGAACCGGGGTCGGGCAATGAGCAGTTCTTC
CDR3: CASSEPGSGNEQFF

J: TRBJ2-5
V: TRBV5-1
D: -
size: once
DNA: TGCGCCAGCAGCCAGACATTGGGAGAACAAGAGACCCAGTACTTC
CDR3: CASSQTLGEQETQYF

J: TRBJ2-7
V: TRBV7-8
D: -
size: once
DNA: TGTGCCAGCAGCCACGGTCCGGGGCGCTCCTACGAGCAGTACTTC
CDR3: CASSHGPGRSYEQYF

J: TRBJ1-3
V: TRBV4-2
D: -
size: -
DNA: TGTGCCAGCAGCGTCAGAGGAGGAAACACCATATATTTT
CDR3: CASSVRGGNTIYF

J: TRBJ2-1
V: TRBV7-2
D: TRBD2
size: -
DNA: TGTGTCAGCAGTCGGACTAGCGGGACGGGCGATGAGCAGTTCTTC
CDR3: CVSSRTSGTGDEQFF

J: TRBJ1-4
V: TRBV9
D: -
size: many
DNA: TGTGCCAGCAGCGTTCAGGGAGCTAATGAAAAACTGTTTTTT
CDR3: CASSVQGANEKLFF

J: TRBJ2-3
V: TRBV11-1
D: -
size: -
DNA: TGTACCAGCGGTTTAGCCCACAGAGATACGCAGTATTTT
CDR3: CTSGLAHRDTQYF

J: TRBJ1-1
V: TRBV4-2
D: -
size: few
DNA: TGTGCCAGCGGCCAAGGTGGGTTGAACACTGAAGCTTTCTTT
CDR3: CASGQGGLNTEAFF

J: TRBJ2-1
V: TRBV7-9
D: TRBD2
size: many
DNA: TGTGCCAGCAGCCCTGGGAGGACTAGCGGGAGGGCCGTTGAGCAGTTCTTC
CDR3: CASSPGRTSGRAVEQFF

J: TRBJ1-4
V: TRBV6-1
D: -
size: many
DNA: TGTGCCAGCAGTATAATGGACACTAATGAAAAACTGTTTTTT
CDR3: CASSIMDTNEKLFF

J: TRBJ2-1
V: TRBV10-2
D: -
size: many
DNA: TGCGCCAGCGTCTTAGCGGAGTACAATGAGCAGTTCTTC
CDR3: CASVLAEYNEQFF

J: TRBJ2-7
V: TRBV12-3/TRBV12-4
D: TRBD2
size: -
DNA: TGTGCCAACAGTCTAGCGGGAGTAAGGAACGAGCAGTACTTC
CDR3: CANSLAGVRNEQYF

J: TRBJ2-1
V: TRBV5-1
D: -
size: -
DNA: TGCGCCAGCAAGACTAGTGGAAGTAAGGGGAGTGAGCAGTTCTTC
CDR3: CASKTSGSKGSEQFF

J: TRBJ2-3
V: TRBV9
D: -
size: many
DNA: TGTGCCAGCAGCGTAGGAGTGGCGGCAGATACGCAGTATTTT
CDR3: CASSVGVAADTQYF

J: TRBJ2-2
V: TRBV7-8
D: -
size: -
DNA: TGTGCCAGCAGAAGAGGGGAATCCCCCTCCGGGGAGCTGTCTTTT
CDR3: CASRRGESPSGELSF

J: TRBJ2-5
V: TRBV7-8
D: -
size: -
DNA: TGTGCCAGCACTGTCGGGGTGGTAGAGACCCAGTACTTC
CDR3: CASTVGVVETQYF

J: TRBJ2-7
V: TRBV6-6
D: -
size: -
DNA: TGTGGCAGGAGTTACTCGGGAGTAAGGGCAACCTACGAGCAGTACTTC
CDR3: CGRSYSGVRATYEQYF

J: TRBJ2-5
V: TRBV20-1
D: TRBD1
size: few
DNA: TGCAGTGCTTCTCCCCAACAGGGGGGACAAGAGACCCAGTACTTC
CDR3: CSASPQQGGQETQYF

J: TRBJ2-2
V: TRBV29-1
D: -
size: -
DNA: TGCGGCGTTGGACTCACCGGGGAGCTTTTTTTT
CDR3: CGVGLTGELFF

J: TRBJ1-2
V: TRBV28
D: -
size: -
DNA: TGTGTCAGCAGCGAAGGATCTACTCGAGGCTACACCTTC
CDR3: CVSSEGSTRGYTF

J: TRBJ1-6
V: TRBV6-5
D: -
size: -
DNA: TGTGCCAGCAGACCCAGGGATAATTCACACCTCCACTTT
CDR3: CASRPRDNSHLHF

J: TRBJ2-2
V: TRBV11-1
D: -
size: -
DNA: TGTGCCGGCAGCTATACAGGACCGTTCTCCGGGGAGCTGCTTTTT
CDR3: CAGSYTGPFSGELLF

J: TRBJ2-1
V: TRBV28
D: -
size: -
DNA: TGTACCAGCATTTTAACTAGCTGCTACAATGAGCAGTTCTTC
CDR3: CTSILTSCYNEQFF

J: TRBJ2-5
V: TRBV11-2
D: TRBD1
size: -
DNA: TGTGCCAGCATAGGGACAGCGGCACAAGAGACCCAGTACTTC
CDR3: CASIGTAAQETQYF

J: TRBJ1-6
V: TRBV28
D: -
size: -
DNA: TGTACCAGCAGTTTGGGTTTAACAAATAATTCACCCCTCCACTTT
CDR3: CTSSLGLTNNSPLHF

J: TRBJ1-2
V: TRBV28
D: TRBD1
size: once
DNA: TGCTCCGGCAGTTTGGAGGGGGCTTATGGCTACACCTTC
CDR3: CSGSLEGAYGYTF

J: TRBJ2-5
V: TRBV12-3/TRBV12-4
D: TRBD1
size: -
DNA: TGTGCCAGCAGATTGACAGGGGAAGGGACCCAGTACTTC
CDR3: CASRLTGEGTQYF

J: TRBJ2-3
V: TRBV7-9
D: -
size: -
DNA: TGTGCCAGCAGTCCACTGGCAACGGGAGATGATACGCAGTATTTT
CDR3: CASSPLATGDDTQYF

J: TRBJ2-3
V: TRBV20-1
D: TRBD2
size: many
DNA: TGCAGTGTCCCAGCGGGAGGTGTCGTTACGCAGTATTTT
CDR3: CSVPAGGVVTQYF

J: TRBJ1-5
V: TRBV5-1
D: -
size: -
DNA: TGCGCCAGCAGCTTGACCCGCGCCCAGCGTGGTCAACAGCCCCAGCATTTT
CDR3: CASSLTRAQRGQQPQHF

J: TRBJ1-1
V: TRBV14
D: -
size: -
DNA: TGTGCCAGCAGTCAAGAGGTTCAGTTGCGGGCTTACTTT
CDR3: CASSQEVQLRAYF

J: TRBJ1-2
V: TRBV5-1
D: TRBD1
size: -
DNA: TGCGCCAGCAGCCCCTGGATAGGGGGCGATAGCTACACCTTC
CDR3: CASSPWIGGDSYTF

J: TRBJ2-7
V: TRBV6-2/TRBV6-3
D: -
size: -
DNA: TGTACCAGCACGTCCTTCGACAACGAGCAGTACTTC
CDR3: CTSTSFDNEQYF

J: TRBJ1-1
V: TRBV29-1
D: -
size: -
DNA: TGCAGCGTTCTGGCGGGGTGTGGAATGAACACTGAAGCCTTCTTT
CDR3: CSVLAGCGMNTEAFF

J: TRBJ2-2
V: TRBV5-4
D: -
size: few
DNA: TGTGACAGCAGCCCGGGACAAGTGAACACCGGGGAGCTGTTTTTT
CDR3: CDSSPGQVNTGELFF

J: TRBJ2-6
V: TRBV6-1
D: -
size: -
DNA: TGTGCCAGCAGTGCCTTTCAGGGCAGGGGCCACTCTGGGGCCAACGTCCTGGCTTTC
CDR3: CASSAFQGRGHSGANVLAF

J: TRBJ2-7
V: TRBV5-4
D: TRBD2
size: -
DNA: TGTGCCAGCAGCTGGGACTACAGACCCTACGAGCAGTACTTC
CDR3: CASSWDYRPYEQYF

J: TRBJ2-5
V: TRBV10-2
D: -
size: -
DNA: TGCGCCAGCTGTGCCGGGTTACTAGCAGATCAAGAGACCCAGTATTTC
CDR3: CASCAGLLADQETQYF